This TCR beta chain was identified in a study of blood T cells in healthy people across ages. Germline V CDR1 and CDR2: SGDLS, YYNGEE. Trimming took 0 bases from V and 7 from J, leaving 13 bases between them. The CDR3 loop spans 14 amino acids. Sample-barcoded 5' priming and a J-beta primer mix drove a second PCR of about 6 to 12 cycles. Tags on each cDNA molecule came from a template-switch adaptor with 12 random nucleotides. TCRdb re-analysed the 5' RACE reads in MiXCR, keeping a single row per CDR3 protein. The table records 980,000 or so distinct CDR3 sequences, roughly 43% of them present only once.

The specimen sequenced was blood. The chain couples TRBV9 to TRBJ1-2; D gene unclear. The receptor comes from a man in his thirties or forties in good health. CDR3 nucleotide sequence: TGTGCCAGCAGCGTAGGAGGTTGGGGTGGTGGCTACACCTTC. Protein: CASSVGGWGGGYTF.